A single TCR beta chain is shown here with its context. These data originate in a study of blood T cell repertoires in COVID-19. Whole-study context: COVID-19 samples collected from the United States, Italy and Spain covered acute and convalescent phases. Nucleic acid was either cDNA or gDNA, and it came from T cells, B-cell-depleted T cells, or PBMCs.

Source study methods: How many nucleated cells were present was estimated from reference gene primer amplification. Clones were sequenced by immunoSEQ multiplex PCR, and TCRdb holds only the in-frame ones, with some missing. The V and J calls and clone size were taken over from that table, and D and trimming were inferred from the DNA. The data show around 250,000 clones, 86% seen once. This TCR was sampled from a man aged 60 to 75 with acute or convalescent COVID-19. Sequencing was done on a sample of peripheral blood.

CDR3: CASSPRTSGTLNEQFF. Written as DNA, the CDR3 is TGTGCCAGCAGCCCCCGGACTAGCGGCACTCTTAATGAGCAGTTCTTC. The V gene is TRBV7-3, the J gene TRBJ2-1; TRBD2 agrees at 10 bases. Germline CDR1 reads SGHTA; CDR2 reads FQGTGA. V lost 5 bases to trimming and J lost 7 bases; unmatched junction nucleotides: 11. The CDR3 has 16 residues.